This T cell receptor beta chain is drawn from a study of regulatory T cells in long-lasting Graves disease. General study results and limits: Favoring TRBV28, TRBJ1-2 and TRBJ2-5 was a feature seen in persistent disease.

HTBI primers from iRepertoire and Arm-PCR of CDR3 regions yielded the TCR beta libraries. TCRdb re-analysed the multiplex PCR reads in MiXCR, keeping a single row per CDR3 protein. The sample lists 350,000 to 400,000 distinct CDR3 sequences, 15% to 20% seen once, with around 20% in the top ten. Time point meaning: newly diagnosed GD, antithyroid drugs for less than 3 months. Following extraction of RNA from PBMCs, that RNA was used to make the TCR library. Trimming took 2 bases from V and 4 from J; bases not matched to a gene: 4. This CDR3 region has 15 residues. CDR1 and CDR2 from the germline V gene are SEHNR and FQNEAQ (reference sequence). Points on this clonotype: What it binds is not known.

The same data also went into a second study, on T cells in Graves' hyperthyroidism and ophthalmopathy. From that paper: The study enrolled patients aged 18 to 65 with newly diagnosed hyperthyroidism of under 2 months' duration. Primed by the HTBI set, a first-round RT-PCR was run on the TCR CDR3.

The material was peripheral blood mononuclear cells (PBMCs), obtained at new diagnosis, from a patient treated with antithyroid drugs. This chain links TRBV7-9 with TRBJ2-2; 7 positions agree with TRBD2. The TCR was taken from a woman aged 18-29 years with Graves disease. This CDR3 reads CASSLMGGTTGELFF. The CDR3 coding sequence is TGTGCCAGCAGCTTAATGGGGGGGACCACCGGGGAGCTGTTTTTT. Filled out from reference TRBV7-9 and TRBJ2-2, the complete variable domain reads DTGVSQNPRHKITKRGQNVTFRCDPISEHNRLYWYRQTLGQGPEFLTYFQNEAQLEKSRLLSDRFSAERPKGSFSTLEIQRTEQGDSAMYLCASSLMGGTTGELFFGEGSRLTVL.